The rows below give T cell receptor beta chains drawn from one sample of a study of cytomegalovirus exposure and HLA in healthy donors. The protocol was immunoSEQ multiplex PCR, while the TCRdb copy is restricted to in-frame clones and leaves out a portion. The table has about 180,000 clones, around 80% seen once; the top ten hold around 5.7%. The sequenced material came from PBMCs. Receptors originate from a man in his forties in good health and CMV-seronegative. The conserved cysteine and the conserved F or W are not part of the CDR3 here. A row's size may be missing; if present it is once, few, many or a size class.

v_call	j_call	clone_size	cdr3_aa
TRBV5-6	TRBJ1-5	NA	ASSLGDWSNQPQH
TRBV7-3	TRBJ2-1	NA	ASSSGGTSGRDEQF
TRBV7-9	TRBJ1-6	NA	ASSSPQGANFSPLH
TRBV5-6	TRBJ2-1	many	ASSLPWGVDPHNEQF
TRBV27	TRBJ2-7	NA	ASSSNDGIGGVEQY
TRBV19	TRBJ2-3	NA	ASGQVQGTQY
TRBV7-9	TRBJ2-5	NA	ANAVVGGGAGRETQY
TRBV29-1	TRBJ2-7	few	SVATDSAGEQY
TRBV5-6	TRBJ2-3	NA	ASSLGGGSPSTDTQY
TRBV5-1	TRBJ2-2	NA	ASSLGLAGGFVTPGELF
TRBV6-5	TRBJ1-2	NA	ATAWARGGYT
TRBV7-2	TRBJ1-1	NA	ASSPYGAEAF
TRBV7-2	TRBJ1-2	few	ASSFWGRSGYT
TRBV5-5	TRBJ2-7	NA	ASGRDGAYEQY
TRBV5-1	TRBJ2-1	NA	ASSGGSGATEQF
TRBV5-1	TRBJ2-1	NA	ASSFRGGDEQF
TRBV7-9	TRBJ1-5	NA	ASSSPGQPQH
TRBV6-1	TRBJ2-3	NA	AIRLAGSTDTQY
TRBV7-2	TRBJ1-6	once	ASSPRTGGLVH
TRBV4-1	TRBJ2-5	NA	ASSQYLTGTGGEKTQY
TRBV5-1	TRBJ2-7	NA	ASSPGWGQTYEQY
TRBV5-1	TRBJ2-7	NA	ASSLASGQGSYEQY
TRBV7-9	TRBJ1-4	NA	ASLRGLGEKLF
TRBV9	TRBJ1-5	NA	ASSSEEWRANQPQH
TRBV5-6	TRBJ2-1	NA	ASSRDFSSYNEQF
TRBV7-3	TRBJ2-5	NA	ASSPTSGVETQY
TRBV2	TRBJ2-7	few	ASSPGLAGGLIEQY
TRBV5-1	TRBJ2-5	once	ASSLWASGQQETQY
TRBV5-1	TRBJ1-4	NA	ASSSFRDRGEKLF
TRBV30	TRBJ2-7	NA	ASTLAGIDEQY
TRBV30	TRBJ1-2	NA	AWSVQGPRGT
TRBV4-3	TRBJ1-4	NA	ASSQDPDKANTNEKLF
TRBV27	TRBJ1-5	NA	ASSPRGLGQPQH
TRBV30	TRBJ1-1	NA	ARGGRGGTEAF
TRBV19	TRBJ2-7	NA	ASSIFQGKDEQY
TRBV5-1	TRBJ2-2	few	ASSSVGTTGELF
TRBV7-2	TRBJ1-4	NA	ASALGGGAREKLF
TRBV7-2	TRBJ1-4	few	ASSLEGTVIGEKLF
TRBV19	TRBJ1-3	many	ATQDGGTSGNTIY
TRBV30	TRBJ2-2	NA	AWSLRSVTSRTGELF
TRBV7-9	TRBJ2-7	few	ASSPPSERVEQY
TRBV5-6	TRBJ1-1	NA	ASSQTGGRAMNTEAF
TRBV19	TRBJ2-1	NA	ASNKETGYEQF
TRBV7-2	TRBJ1-2	NA	ASSFGGTTVYGYT
TRBV7-2	TRBJ1-6	NA	ASSLASGANRSPLH
TRBV19	TRBJ2-5	NA	ASSIWGGGQETQY
TRBV9	TRBJ2-5	NA	ASSVAAGYQETQY
TRBV21-1	TRBJ2-2	once	ASSLHTGELF
TRBV10-3	TRBJ2-3	few	AISDRGDTDTQY
TRBV30	TRBJ2-2	NA	AWSLRNVGTSGKDPHNTGELF
TRBV15	TRBJ1-1	NA	ATSRDWQGGTEAF